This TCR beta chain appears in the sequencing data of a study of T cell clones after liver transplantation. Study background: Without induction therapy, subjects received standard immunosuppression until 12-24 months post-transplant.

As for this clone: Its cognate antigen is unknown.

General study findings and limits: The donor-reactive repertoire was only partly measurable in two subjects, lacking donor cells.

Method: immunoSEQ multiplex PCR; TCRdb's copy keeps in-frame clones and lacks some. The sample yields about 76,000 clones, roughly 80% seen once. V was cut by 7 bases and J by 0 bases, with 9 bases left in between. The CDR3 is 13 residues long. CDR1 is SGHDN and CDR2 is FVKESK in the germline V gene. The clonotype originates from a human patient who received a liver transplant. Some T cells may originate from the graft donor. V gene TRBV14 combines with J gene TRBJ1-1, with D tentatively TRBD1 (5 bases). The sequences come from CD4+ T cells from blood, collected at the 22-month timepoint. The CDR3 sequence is CASTAGLNTEAFF. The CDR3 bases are TGTGCCAGCACCGCAGGGTTGAACACTGAAGCTTTCTTT.